The clone carrying this T cell receptor (beta chain) was detected only once. Its antigen is not known. The entry originates in a study of OX40 agonist ivuxolimab in advanced cancers. V lost 1 base and J lost 1, with 7 bases in between. This CDR3 region has 14 residues. The V gene's germline CDR1 is LNHDA and CDR2 SQIVND (reference sequence). Findings and limits, study-wide: Expanded peripheral T cell antigen specificity was not determined.

The data were produced by immunoSEQ multiplex PCR, yet TCRdb's version contains in-frame clones alone and is incomplete. The sample carries approximately 90,000 clones, around 88% recorded once. The chain combines TRBV19 with TRBJ2-5; D may be TRBD1 or TRBD2 (5 bases each). Sequencing used CD4+ or CD8+ T cells sorted from blood, obtained in a trial of the OX40 agonist ivuxolimab. This receptor was taken from an adult with an advanced solid tumor such as melanoma, head and neck, liver or kidney cancer. CDR3 residues: CASSIGGIQETQYF. The DNA of the CDR3 is TGTGCCAGTAGTATAGGGGGGATCCAAGAGACCCAGTACTTC.